This T cell receptor beta chain was identified in a study of shared clonotypes between healthy human individuals. The repertoire was sequenced with immunoSEQ multiplex PCR; TCRdb's copy has only in-frame clones and lacks some. The sample holds more than 2 million clones; approximately 94% are singletons and the top ten take 0.1% to 0.15%. The sequencing sample was made of naive CD4+ T cells sorted from blood. Subset: CD45RA+ positively selected. The receptor's source is a man between 18 and 29 years old in good health.

The CDR3 coding sequence is TGTGCCAGCAGTTCGGCGGGGAGCACAGATACGCAGTATTTT. The encoded protein is CASSSAGSTDTQYF. The chain recombines TRBV28 with TRBJ2-3, with a possible D match to TRBD2 (6 bases). Trimming left V 4 bases short and J 0 bases short, with 8 bases between. Per the germline V gene, CDR1 is MDHEN and CDR2 is SYDVKM. The CDR3 totals 14 residues.